The rows below give T cell receptor beta chains drawn from one sample of a study of blood T cell repertoires in COVID-19. Data came from immunoSEQ multiplex PCR; TCRdb stores just in-frame clones and leaves some out. The repertoire includes 200,000 to 250,000 clones, 85% to 90% of them detected once, and less than 3.5% sits in the top ten. Sequencing used peripheral blood. These receptor sequences come from a woman aged 60 to 75 with acute or convalescent COVID-19. Each CDR3 is given with its conserved first and last residue. Fields, in order: V gene, clone size, D gene, J gene, CDR3 protein, CDR3 DNA. The D gene is left open where the match is weak. Some rows mark clone size as missing; the rest say once, few, many or name a class of expanded clone.

>TRBV2|.|TRBD1|TRBJ1-6
CASSDYRGGSPLHF
TGCGCCAGCAGTGATTACAGGGGAGGATCACCCCTCCACTTT
>TRBV7-2|.|.|TRBJ2-5
CASSVEETQYF
TGTGCCAGCAGCGTCGAAGAGACCCAGTACTTC
>TRBV4-1|.|.|TRBJ2-1
CASSQEGGRWSEQFF
TGCGCCAGCAGCCAAGAAGGTGGGAGGTGGAGTGAGCAGTTCTTC
>TRBV30|.|.|TRBJ2-5
CAWGGAFQETQYF
TGTGCCTGGGGGGGGGCTTTCCAAGAGACCCAGTACTTC
>TRBV5-1|.|TRBD1|TRBJ1-2
CASSSNNRGNYGYTF
TGCGCCAGCAGCTCGAATAACAGGGGTAACTATGGCTACACCTTC
>TRBV28|.|.|TRBJ1-2
CASSRGNYYGYTF
TGTGCCAGCAGTCGCGGGAATTACTATGGCTACACCTTC
>TRBV7-2|.|TRBD2|TRBJ2-7
CASSLRGGLEQYF
TGTGCCAGCAGCCTCCGGGGGGGTCTCGAGCAGTACTTC
>TRBV20-1|.|.|TRBJ2-7
CSGQDSYEQYF
TGCAGTGGTCAGGACTCCTACGAGCAGTACTTC
>TRBV7-3|once|TRBD1|TRBJ2-5
CASSSGTVETQYF
TGTGCCAGCAGCTCTGGGACAGTTGAGACCCAGTACTTC
>TRBV18|.|.|TRBJ1-2
CASSGDYGYTF
TGTGCCAGCTCCGGGGACTATGGCTACACCTTC
>TRBV6-5|.|TRBD1|TRBJ1-1
CASSYTGQPNTEAFF
TGTGCCAGCAGTTACACGGGACAGCCGAACACTGAAGCTTTCTTT
>TRBV6-2/TRBV6-3|once|.|TRBJ2-1
CASSYPTMTGLAREQFF
TGTGCCAGCAGTTACCCCACAATGACAGGCCTCGCCAGGGAGCAGTTCTTC
>TRBV5-4|once|.|TRBJ1-4
CASSRGLSEKLFF
TGTGCCAGCAGCCGGGGACTCAGTGAAAAACTGTTTTTT
>TRBV19|.|TRBD2|TRBJ2-2
CASSSRFSGSYTGELFF
TGTGCCAGTAGTTCACGATTTAGCGGGAGCTACACCGGGGAGCTGTTTTTT
>TRBV18|.|.|TRBJ1-6
CASSPSGGQPYNSPLHF
TGTGCCAGCTCACCTTCTGGGGGCCAGCCGTATAATTCACCCCTCCACTTT
>TRBV7-2|.|.|TRBJ1-2
CASSSDSYGYTF
TGTGCCAGCAGCAGCGACAGCTATGGCTACACCTTC
>TRBV30|.|.|TRBJ1-6
CAWSRDYSPLHF
TGTGCCTGGAGCAGGGACTATTCACCCCTCCACTTT
>TRBV14|.|TRBD1|TRBJ2-3
CASSQEKGGRSTDTQYF
TGTGCCAGCAGCCAAGAAAAAGGGGGCCGGAGCACAGATACGCAGTATTTT
>TRBV7-2|once|TRBD1|TRBJ2-3
CASSPTGVSTDTQYF
TGTGCCAGCAGCCCTACAGGGGTGAGCACAGATACGCAGTATTTT